The present TCR beta chain was sequenced within a study of blood T cell repertoires in COVID-19 (dated by TCRdb to 2020 to 2022). About the full investigation: Samples from collaborators originated in the United States, Italy and Spain and spanned both the acute and convalescent phases of COVID-19. A de-identified subject ID, COVID-19 status, age in years and sex were almost always included in the sample metadata. The material from the prospective study consisted of cDNA or gDNA derived from T cells, B-cell-depleted T cells, or PBMCs. Deeply sampled blood TCRbeta repertoires from subjects exposed to, actively infected with, or recovered from COVID-19 were included in the dataset. The samples were drawn from two sources: the first 160 participants of the ongoing ImmuneRACE study, and about 1,300 subjects contributed by 6 global collaborators. The repertoires were released in a freely available public database intended as a resource for research on the immune response to SARS-CoV-2. Where HLA class I and class II types were available, the types were taken from metadata supplied by the sample provider, not from assay-based typing. Results the study describes overall, beyond this receptor: Clinical and demographic metadata were provided uncurated, with the amount varying by source and participant.

Details on this clone: Its target antigen remains unknown. It has no much larger one-base neighbor in the sample; base qualities were not kept.

The CDR1 and CDR2 encoded by the germline V gene (reference sequence) are LNHDA and SQIVND. V lost 5 bases and J lost 5 bases; the stretch between them is 12 bases long. Measured from the cysteine to the phenylalanine, the CDR3 is 13 residues long. Just CDR3 DNA is preserved here, 39 bases in frame from base 1. One collaborating source in Seattle enrolled patients while the patients were actively infected and followed the patients over time throughout the course of disease. Each collaborating institution followed its own protocols to collect whole blood in K2EDTA tubes. Collaborator samples were shipped for TCRbeta analysis as frozen whole blood, isolated PBMCs, or DNA extracted from either sample type. The immunoSEQ Assay, a bias-controlled multiplex PCR, was used to amplify TCRbeta CDR3 regions from genomic DNA. In the paper's pipeline: The number of nucleated cells in each sample was estimated from the amplification of reference gene primers within the assay. To quantify the absolute abundance of each unique TCRbeta CDR3 rearrangement, sequence reads were collapsed and filtered. Productive Simpson clonality was computed per sample as the square root of Simpson's diversity index over productive rearrangements. As stored in TCRdb, this immuneACCESS dataset retains in-frame rearrangements with V and J assigned. A fraction of the clones does not appear; measured against another copy, unresolved V genes explain less than half of the discrepancy, and the remainder lacks a known reason. V, J and clone size derive from that table, while D and trimming were established from the DNA sequence. This sample has 100,000 to 150,000 clones in its table, and roughly 85% of those were observed once. Jointly, the top ten make up roughly 3.2% of the sample.

Sequencing was performed on peripheral blood. The rearranged segments are TRBV19 and TRBJ2-5; tentative D gene TRBD2, with 6 bases matching. The sequence was obtained from a woman of 80 years or more with COVID-19, enrolled during active disease. The DNA sequence is given as TGTGCCAGTAGTGGACTATCCGGGGAGACCCAGTACTTC. The encoded protein is CASSGLSGETQYF.